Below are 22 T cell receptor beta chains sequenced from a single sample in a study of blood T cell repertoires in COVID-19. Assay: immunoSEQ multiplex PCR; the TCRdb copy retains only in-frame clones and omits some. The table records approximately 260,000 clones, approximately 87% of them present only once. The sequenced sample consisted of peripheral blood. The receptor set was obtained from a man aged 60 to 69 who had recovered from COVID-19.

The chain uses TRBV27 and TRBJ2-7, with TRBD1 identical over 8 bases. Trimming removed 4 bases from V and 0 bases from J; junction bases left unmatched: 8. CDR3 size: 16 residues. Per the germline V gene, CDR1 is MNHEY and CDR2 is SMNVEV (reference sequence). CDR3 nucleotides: TGTGCCAGCAGTTCCCCAGGGGGCAGTAGCTCCTACGAGCAGTACTTC. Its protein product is CASSSPGGSSSYEQYF.

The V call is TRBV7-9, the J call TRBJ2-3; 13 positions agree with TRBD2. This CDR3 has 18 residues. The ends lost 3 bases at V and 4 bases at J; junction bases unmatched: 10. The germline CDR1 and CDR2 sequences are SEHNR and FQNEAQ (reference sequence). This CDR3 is CASSFGGTSGIGADTQYF. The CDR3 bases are TGTGCCAGCAGCTTCGGAGGGACTAGCGGGATAGGGGCAGATACGCAGTATTTT.

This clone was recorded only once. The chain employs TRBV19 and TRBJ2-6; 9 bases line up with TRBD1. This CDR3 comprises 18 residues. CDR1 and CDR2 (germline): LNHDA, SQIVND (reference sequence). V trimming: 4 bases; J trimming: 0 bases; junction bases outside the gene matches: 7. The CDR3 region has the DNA TGTGCCAGTAGTAAAGGGGGACAGGGCACCTCTGGGGCCAACGTCCTGACTTTC. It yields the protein CASSKGGQGTSGANVLTF. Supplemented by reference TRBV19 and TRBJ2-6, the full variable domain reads DGGITQSPKYLFRKEGQNVTLSCEQNLNHDAMYWYRQDPGQGLRLIYYSQIVNDFQKGDIAEGYSVSREKKESFPLTVTSAQKNPTAFYLCASSKGGQGTSGANVLTFGAGSRLTVL.

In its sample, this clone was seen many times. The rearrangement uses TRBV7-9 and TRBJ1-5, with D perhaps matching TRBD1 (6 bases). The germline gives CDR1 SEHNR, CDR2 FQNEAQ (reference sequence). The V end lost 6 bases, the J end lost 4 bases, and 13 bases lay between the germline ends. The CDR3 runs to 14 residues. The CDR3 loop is CASSPPGANQPQHF. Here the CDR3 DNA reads TGTGCCAGCAGTCCCCCAGGGGCGAATCAGCCCCAGCATTTT.

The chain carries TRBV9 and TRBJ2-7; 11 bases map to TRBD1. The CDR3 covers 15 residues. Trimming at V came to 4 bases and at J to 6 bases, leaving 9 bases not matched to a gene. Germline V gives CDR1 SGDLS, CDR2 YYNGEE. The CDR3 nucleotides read TGTGCCAGCAGCCCCGACGGGACAGGGGGTGCCGAGCAGTACTTC. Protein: CASSPDGTGGAEQYF.

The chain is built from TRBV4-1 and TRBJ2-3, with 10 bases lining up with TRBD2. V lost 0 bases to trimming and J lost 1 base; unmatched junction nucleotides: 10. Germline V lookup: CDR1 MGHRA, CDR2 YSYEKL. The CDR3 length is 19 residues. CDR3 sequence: CASSQDLPAGGGGTDTQYF. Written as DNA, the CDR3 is TGCGCCAGCAGCCAAGATCTTCCAGCGGGAGGGGGGGGCACAGATACGCAGTATTTT.

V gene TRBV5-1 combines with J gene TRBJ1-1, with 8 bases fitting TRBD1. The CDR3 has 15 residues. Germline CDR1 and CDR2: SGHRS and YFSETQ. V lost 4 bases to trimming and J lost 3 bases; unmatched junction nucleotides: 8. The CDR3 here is CASSLLTGVDTEAFF. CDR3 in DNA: TGCGCCAGCAGCCTCTTGACAGGGGTCGACACTGAAGCTTTCTTT.

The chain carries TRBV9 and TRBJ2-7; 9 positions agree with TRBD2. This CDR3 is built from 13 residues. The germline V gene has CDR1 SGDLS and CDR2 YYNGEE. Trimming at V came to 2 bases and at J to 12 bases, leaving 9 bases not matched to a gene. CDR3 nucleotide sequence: TGTGCCAGCAGCGTTGGTAGCGGGGGCCGATTGTACTTC. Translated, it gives CASSVGSGGRLYF.

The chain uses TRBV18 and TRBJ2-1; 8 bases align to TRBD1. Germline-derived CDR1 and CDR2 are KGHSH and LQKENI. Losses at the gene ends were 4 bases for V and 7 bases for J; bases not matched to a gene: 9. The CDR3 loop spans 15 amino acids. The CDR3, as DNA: TGTGCCAGCTCACGCTCAGGGGGCGCGGGGAATGAGCAGTTCTTC. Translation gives CASSRSGGAGNEQFF.

CDR3 protein: CASSPEQGVSYEQYF. CDR3 DNA sequence: TGTGCCAGCAGCCCCGAACAGGGGGTATCGTACGAGCAGTACTTC. This chain links TRBV27 with TRBJ2-7, with 8 nucleotides matching TRBD1. The germline gives CDR1 MNHEY, CDR2 SMNVEV (reference sequence). J was trimmed by 4 bases and V by 6 bases; bases with no gene match: 11. The CDR3 length is 15 residues.

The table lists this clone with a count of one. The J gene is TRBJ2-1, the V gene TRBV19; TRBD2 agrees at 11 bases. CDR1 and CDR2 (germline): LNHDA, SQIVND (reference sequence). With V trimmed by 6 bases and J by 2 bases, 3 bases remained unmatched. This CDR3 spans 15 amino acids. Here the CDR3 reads CASSNSGRAYNEQFF. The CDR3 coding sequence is TGTGCCAGTAGCAATAGCGGGAGGGCCTACAATGAGCAGTTCTTC.

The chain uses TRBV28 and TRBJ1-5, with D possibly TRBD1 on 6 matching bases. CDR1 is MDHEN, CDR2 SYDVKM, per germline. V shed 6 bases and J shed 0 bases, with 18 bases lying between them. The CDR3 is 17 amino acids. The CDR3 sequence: CASSGQKTGISNQPQHF. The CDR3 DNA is TGTGCCAGCAGCGGACAAAAGACAGGAATTAGCAATCAGCCCCAGCATTTT.

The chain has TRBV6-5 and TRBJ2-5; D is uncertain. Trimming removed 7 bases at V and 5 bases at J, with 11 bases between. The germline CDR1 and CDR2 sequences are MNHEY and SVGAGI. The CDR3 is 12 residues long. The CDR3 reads CASTSFRETQYF. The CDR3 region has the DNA TGTGCCAGCACATCGTTCCGGGAGACCCAGTACTTC.

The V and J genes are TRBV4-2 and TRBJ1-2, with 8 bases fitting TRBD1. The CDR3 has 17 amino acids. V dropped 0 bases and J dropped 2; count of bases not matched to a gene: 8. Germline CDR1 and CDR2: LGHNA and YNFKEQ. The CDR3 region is CASSQEVRQGANYGYTF. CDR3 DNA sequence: TGTGCCAGCAGCCAAGAGGTACGGCAGGGGGCGAACTATGGCTACACCTTC.

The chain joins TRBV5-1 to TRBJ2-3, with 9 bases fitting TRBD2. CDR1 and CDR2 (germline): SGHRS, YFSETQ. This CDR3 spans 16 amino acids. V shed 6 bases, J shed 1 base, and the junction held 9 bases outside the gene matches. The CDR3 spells CASKVGRGGRTDTQYF. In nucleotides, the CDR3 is TGCGCCAGCAAGGTGGGGCGGGGGGGACGCACAGATACGCAGTATTTT.

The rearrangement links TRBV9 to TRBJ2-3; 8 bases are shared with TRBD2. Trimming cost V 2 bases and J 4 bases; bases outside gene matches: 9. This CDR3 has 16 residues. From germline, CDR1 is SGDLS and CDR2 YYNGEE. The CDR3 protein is CASSVTGTRTSDTQYF. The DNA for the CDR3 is TGTGCCAGCAGCGTTACCGGGACTAGAACGTCAGATACGCAGTATTTT.

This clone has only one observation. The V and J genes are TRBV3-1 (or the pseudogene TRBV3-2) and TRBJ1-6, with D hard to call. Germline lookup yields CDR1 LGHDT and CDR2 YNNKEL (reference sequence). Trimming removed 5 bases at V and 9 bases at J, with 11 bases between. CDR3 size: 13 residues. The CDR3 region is CASSYTGVSPLHF. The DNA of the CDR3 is TGTGCCAGCAGCTATACCGGGGTTTCACCCCTCCACTTT.

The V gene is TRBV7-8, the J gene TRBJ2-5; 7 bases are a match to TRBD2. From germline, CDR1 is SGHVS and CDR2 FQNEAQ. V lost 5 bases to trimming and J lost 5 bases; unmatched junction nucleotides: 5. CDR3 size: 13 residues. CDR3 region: CASSPPGGETQYF. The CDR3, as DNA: TGTGCCAGCAGCCCACCCGGGGGGGAGACCCAGTACTTC.

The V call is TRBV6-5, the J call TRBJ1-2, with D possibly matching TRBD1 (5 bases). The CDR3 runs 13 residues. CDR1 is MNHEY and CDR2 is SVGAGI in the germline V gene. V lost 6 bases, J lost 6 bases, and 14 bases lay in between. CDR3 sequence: CASSRDWLDGYTF. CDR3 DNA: TGTGCCAGCAGCCGGGACTGGTTGGATGGCTACACCTTC.

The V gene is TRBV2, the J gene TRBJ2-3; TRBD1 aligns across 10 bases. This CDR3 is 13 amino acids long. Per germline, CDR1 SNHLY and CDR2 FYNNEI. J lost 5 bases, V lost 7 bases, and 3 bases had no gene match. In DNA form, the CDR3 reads TGTGCCAGCATCAGGACAGGGGGAGATACGCAGTATTTT. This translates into CASIRTGGDTQYF.

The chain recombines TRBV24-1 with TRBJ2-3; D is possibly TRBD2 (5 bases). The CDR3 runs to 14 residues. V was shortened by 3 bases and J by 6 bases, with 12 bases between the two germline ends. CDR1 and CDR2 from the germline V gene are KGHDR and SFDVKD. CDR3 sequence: CATSDRRTQDTQYF. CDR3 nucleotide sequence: TGTGCCACCAGTGATCGGAGGACTCAGGATACGCAGTATTTT.

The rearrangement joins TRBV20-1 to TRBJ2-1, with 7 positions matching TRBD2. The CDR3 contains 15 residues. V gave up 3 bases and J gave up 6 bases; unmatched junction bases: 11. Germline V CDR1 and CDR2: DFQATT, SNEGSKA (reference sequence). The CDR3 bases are TGCAGTGCTAGTCGTGGACTAGGATCGGTCAATGAGCAGTTCTTC. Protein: CSASRGLGSVNEQFF.